This T cell receptor (beta chain) is drawn from a study of T-cell reconstitution after alpha-beta-depleted transplantation in children. Construction of the TCRbeta library involved unique molecular identifiers. TCRdb independently ran MiXCR on the PCR reads; one entry per CDR3 protein. The sample carries hundreds of thousands of distinct CDR3 sequences, more than 20% recorded once. Germline assignment: CDR1 SGHRS and CDR2 YFSETQ. This CDR3 region has 14 residues. The trim removed 7 bases at V and 7 bases at J, leaving 10 bases unmatched. The receptor was derived from a boy younger than two who had a stem cell transplant for acute myeloid leukemia, so the T cells may come from the graft donor. Sequences were derived from PBMCs, mostly from graft donor cells, sampled 360 days after TCRalphabeta/CD19-depleted stem cell transplant. This chain joins TRBV5-1 and TRBJ2-1; 8 nucleotides align to TRBD1. Written as DNA, the CDR3 is TGCGCCAGCGCTGGCCAGGGGGCTAGGAATGAGCAGTTCTTC. Translated, it gives CASAGQGARNEQFF. Full variable domain (missing parts from reference TRBV5-1 and TRBJ2-1): KAGVTQTPRYLIKTRGQQVTLSCSPISGHRSVSWYQQTPGQGLQFLFEYFSETQRNKGNFPGRFSGRQFSNSRSEMNVSTLELGDSALYLCASAGQGARNEQFFGPGTRLTVL.